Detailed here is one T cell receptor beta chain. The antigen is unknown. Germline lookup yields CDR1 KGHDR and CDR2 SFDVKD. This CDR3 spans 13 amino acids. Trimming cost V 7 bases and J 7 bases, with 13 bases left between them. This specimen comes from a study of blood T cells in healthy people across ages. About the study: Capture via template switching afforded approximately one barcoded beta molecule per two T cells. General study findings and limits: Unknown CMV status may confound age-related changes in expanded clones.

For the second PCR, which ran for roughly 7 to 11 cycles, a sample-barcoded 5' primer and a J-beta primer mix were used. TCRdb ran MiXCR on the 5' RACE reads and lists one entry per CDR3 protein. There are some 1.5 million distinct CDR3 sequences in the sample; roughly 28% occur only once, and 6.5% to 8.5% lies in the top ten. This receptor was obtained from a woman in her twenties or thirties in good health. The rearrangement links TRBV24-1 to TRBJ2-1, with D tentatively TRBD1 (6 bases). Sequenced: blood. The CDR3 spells CATRPGRGNEQFF. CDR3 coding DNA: TGTGCCACCAGGCCGGGAAGGGGGAATGAGCAGTTCTTC.